This TCR beta chain was captured in a study of CD4 T cells in relation to SARS-CoV-2 and coronaviruses. Study-level background: After roughly eleven days of antigen culture, PBMC TCR beta CDR3s were sequenced. Patient ages ranged from roughly 21 to 80, median 38.

Sorted naive or memory CD4+ cells met CEF peptides for 9 to 11 days. Clones were read by immunoSEQ multiplex PCR, and TCRdb kept only the in-frame ones, dropping some. The repertoire holds about 38,000 clones, with around four fifths as singletons. The CDR3 is 17 amino acids. Germline V gene data show CDR1 as KGHSH and CDR2 as LQKENI. V was shortened by 2 bases and J by 1 base, with 15 bases between the two germline ends. With respect to this clone: Its cognate antigen is unknown.

Sequenced material: memory CD4+ T cells from PBMCs, cultured in vitro. The chain couples TRBV18 to TRBJ2-1; no clear D gene. The clonotype was recovered from an adult with COVID-19. This CDR3 reads CASSPYSPLTSYNEQFF. CDR3 coding DNA: TGTGCCAGCTCACCATACTCCCCCCTGACGTCCTACAATGAGCAGTTCTTC.